The present T cell receptor (beta chain) was sequenced within a study of blood T cell repertoires in COVID-19. Study-level background: Whether acute or convalescent, the COVID-19 samples came from the United States, Italy and Spain.

Original processing methods: Amplification of reference gene primers was used by the study to estimate nucleated cell counts. Some clones are missing from TCRdb's copy, which holds only in-frame ones; the method was immunoSEQ multiplex PCR. V and J calls and clone size come straight from that table; D and trimming were deduced from the DNA. Of 70,000 or so clones in the sample, roughly 80% were seen once. In this sample, this clone turned up once. Germline V lookup: CDR1 SQVTM, CDR2 ANQGSEA. The CDR3 totals 13 residues. Trimming took off 2 bases at V and 8 bases at J, with 15 bases between the two ends.

The sequencing input was peripheral blood. The V and J genes are TRBV29-1 and TRBJ1-1; D is unresolved. This receptor was taken from a woman at least 80 years old with acute or convalescent COVID-19. For the CDR3, the DNA is TGCAGCGTTGAAAGGCAGAGAGGAGGGGAAGCTTTCTTT. Translation gives CSVERQRGGEAFF.